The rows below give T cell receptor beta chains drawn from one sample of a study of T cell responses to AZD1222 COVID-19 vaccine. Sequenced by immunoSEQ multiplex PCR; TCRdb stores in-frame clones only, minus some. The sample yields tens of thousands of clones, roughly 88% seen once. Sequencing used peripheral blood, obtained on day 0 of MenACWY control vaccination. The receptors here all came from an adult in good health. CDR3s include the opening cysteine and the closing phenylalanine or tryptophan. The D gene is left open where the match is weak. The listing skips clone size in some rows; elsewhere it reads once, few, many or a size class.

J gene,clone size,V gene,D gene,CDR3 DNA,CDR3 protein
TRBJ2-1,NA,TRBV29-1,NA,TGCAGCGTTGAAGGACTGGGGGGTTACAATGAGCAGTTCTTC,CSVEGLGGYNEQFF
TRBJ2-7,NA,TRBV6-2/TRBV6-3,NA,TGTGCCAGCAGCAACATGGGACCTTACGAGCAGTACTTC,CASSNMGPYEQYF
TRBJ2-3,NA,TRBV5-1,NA,TGCGCCAGCAGCTTGGCAGATACGCAGTATTTT,CASSLADTQYF
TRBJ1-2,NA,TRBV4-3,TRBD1,TGCGCCAGCAGCCTGGAGATGGGACAGGGGCTTATTCACTATGGCTACACCTTC,CASSLEMGQGLIHYGYTF
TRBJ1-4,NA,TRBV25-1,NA,TGTGCCAGCAGCGCTCGCAGGGTGACGGGGGAAAAACTGTTTTTT,CASSARRVTGEKLFF
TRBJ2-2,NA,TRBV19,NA,TGTGCCAGTAGCTTCACCGGGGAGCTGTTTTTT,CASSFTGELFF
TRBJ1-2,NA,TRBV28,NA,TGTGCCAGCAGTTTATTGGGGGACGATGACTATGGCTACACCTTC,CASSLLGDDDYGYTF
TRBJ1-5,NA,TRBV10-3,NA,TGTGCCATCAGTTTTAAGGGGAGCAATCAGCCCCAGCATTTT,CAISFKGSNQPQHF
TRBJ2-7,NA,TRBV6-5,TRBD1,TGTGCCAGCAGTTACTCCGGGACAGGGTTTCCCTACGAGCAGTACTTC,CASSYSGTGFPYEQYF
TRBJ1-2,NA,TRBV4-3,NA,TGCGCCAGCAGCCAAGTCCTGGGGGGAGGGGGCTACACCTTC,CASSQVLGGGGYTF
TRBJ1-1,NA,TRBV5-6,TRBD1,TGTGCCAGCAGCTGGCGGGACAGAGACAACACTGAAGCTTTCTTT,CASSWRDRDNTEAFF
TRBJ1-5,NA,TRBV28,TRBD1,TGTGCCAGCAGTTTGCCCCTCAGGGGGTCAGATAGCAATCAGCCCCAGCATTTT,CASSLPLRGSDSNQPQHF
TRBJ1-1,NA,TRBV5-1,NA,TGCGCCAGCAGCTCCACAGGGAACACTGAAGCTTTCTTT,CASSSTGNTEAFF
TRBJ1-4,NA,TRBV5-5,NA,TGTGCCAGCAGCTTGGTGGGAGATGAAAAACTGTTTTTT,CASSLVGDEKLFF
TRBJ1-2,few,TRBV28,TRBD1,TGTGCCAGCAGTTTACCGGGACAGGGGGCGCGGGGCTACACCTTC,CASSLPGQGARGYTF
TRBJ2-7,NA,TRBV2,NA,TGTGCCAGCAGTGAGGGTAGACACTACGAGCAGTACTTC,CASSEGRHYEQYF
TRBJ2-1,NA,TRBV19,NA,TGTGCCAGTAGTACGGTGGGGCCGGGGCGTAGCTCGATCCACAATGAGCAGTTCTTC,CASSTVGPGRSSIHNEQFF
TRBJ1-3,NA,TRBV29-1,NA,TGCAGCGTGCAGGGACCCGGAAACACCATATATTTT,CSVQGPGNTIYF
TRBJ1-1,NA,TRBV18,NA,TGTGCCAGCTCACCACCATCAGGGGTCAGAACTGAAGCTTTCTTT,CASSPPSGVRTEAFF
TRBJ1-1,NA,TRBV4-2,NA,TGTGCCAGCAGCCAAGGGAGGACCGTCAGGACTGACTTGAACACTGAAGCTTTCTTT,CASSQGRTVRTDLNTEAFF
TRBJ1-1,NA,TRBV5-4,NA,TGTGCCAGCAGCCTGTTGAGGACGACTTCTCAGAACACTGAAGCTTTCTTT,CASSLLRTTSQNTEAFF
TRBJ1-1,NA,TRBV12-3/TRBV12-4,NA,TGTGCCAGCAAGGGGGTGTTTCAAACTGAAGCTTTCTTT,CASKGVFQTEAFF
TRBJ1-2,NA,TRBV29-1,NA,TGCAGCGCCCTGGGAGTGGGCTACACCTTC,CSALGVGYTF
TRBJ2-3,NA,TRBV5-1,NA,TGCGCCAGCAGCTTGGGGAGGGGGATATTCACAGATACGCAGTATTTT,CASSLGRGIFTDTQYF
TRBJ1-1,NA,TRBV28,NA,TGTGCCAGCAGCCGCGCTAGGGGTGAAGCTTTCTTT,CASSRARGEAFF
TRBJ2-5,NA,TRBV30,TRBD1,TGTGCCTGGAACAGACAGGGGGTGTCTGGAGAGACCCAGTACTTC,CAWNRQGVSGETQYF
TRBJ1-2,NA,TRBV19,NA,TGTGCCAGTAGTATTCTCGACAGGATCCACTATGGCTACACCTTC,CASSILDRIHYGYTF
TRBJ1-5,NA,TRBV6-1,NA,TGTGCCAGCAGTGATTCCAGGGTCAGGCAGCCCCAGCATTTT,CASSDSRVRQPQHF
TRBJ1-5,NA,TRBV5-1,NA,TGCGCCAGCAGCTTGGTTTCCGGGGGGAATCAGCCCCAGCATTTT,CASSLVSGGNQPQHF
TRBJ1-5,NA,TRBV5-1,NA,TGCGCCAGCAGCTTGGCTGGGGTAGGGAATCAGCCCCAGCATTTT,CASSLAGVGNQPQHF
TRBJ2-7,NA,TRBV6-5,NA,TGTGCCAGCAGCCGCCCTCAGGGTGGATCCTACGAGCAGTACTTC,CASSRPQGGSYEQYF
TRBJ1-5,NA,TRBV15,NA,TGTGCCACCAGCAGGGACAGCTATAGCAATCAGCCCCAGCATTTT,CATSRDSYSNQPQHF
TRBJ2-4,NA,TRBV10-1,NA,TGCGCCAGCAGTGGGAAGGGCTGGGAAAACATTCAGTACTTC,CASSGKGWENIQYF
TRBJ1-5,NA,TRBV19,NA,TGTGCCAGTAGTATGATCGGGGCCAGTCCCTCGCCCCAGCATTTT,CASSMIGASPSPQHF
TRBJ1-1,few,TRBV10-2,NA,TGCGCCAGCAGTGCCAACAGGGAGACCGACACTGAAGCTTTCTTT,CASSANRETDTEAFF
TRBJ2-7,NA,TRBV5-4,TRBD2,TGTGCCAGCAGCTTGCTCTCTAGCGGCCACGAGCAGTACTTC,CASSLLSSGHEQYF
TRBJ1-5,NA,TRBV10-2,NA,TGCGCCAGCAGCGGGGGCGGGAATCAGCCCCAGCATTTT,CASSGGGNQPQHF
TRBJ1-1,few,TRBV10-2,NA,TGCGCCAGCAGTGACGGAGACACTGAAGCTTTCTTT,CASSDGDTEAFF
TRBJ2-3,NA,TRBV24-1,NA,TGTGCCACCAGTGATCCCTACCGCGGGGACAGAGATACGCAGTATTTT,CATSDPYRGDRDTQYF
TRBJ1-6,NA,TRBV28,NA,TGTGCCAGCAGTCCTTGGGGGGGGCCGGATTCACCCCTCCACTTT,CASSPWGGPDSPLHF